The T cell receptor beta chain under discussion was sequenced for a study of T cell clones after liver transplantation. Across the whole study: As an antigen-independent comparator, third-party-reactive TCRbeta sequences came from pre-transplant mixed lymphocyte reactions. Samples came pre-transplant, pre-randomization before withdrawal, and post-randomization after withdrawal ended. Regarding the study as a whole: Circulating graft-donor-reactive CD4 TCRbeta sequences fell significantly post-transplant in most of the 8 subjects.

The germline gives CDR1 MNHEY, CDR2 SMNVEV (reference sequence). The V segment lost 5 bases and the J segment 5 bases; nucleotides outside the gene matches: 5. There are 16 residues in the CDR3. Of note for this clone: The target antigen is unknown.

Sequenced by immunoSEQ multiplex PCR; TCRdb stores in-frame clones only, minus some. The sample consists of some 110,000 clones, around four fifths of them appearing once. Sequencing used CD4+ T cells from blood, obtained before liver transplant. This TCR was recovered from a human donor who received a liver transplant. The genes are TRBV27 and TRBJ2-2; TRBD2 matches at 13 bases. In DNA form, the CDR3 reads TGTGCCAGCAGTCCGAGACTAGCGGGAGGTACCGGGGAGCTGTTTTTT. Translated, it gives CASSPRLAGGTGELFF.